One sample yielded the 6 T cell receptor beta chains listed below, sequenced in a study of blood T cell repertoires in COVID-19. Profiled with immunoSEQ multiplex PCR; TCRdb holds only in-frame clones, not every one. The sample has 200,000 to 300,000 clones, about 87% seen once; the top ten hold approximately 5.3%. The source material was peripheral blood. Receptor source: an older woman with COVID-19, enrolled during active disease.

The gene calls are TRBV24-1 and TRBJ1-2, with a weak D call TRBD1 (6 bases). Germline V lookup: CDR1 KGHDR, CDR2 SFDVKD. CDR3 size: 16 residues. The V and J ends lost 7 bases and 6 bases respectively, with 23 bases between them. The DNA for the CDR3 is TGTGCCACCAGCGGAGAAACAGGGATTCGTACGGATGGCTACACCTTC. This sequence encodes CATSGETGIRTDGYTF.

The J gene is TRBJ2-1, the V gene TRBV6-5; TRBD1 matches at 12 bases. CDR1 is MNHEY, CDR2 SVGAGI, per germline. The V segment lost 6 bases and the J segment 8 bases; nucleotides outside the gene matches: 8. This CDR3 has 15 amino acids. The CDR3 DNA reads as TGTGCCAGCAGCAAGAGGGACAGGGGGCGGTATGAGCAGTTCTTC. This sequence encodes CASSKRDRGRYEQFF.

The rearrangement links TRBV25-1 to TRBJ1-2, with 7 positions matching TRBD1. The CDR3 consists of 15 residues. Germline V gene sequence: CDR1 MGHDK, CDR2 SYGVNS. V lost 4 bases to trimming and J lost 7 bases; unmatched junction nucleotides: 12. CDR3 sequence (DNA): TGTGCCAGCAGTGCACACGCCGGCAGGGGGTCTGGCTACACCTTC. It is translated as CASSAHAGRGSGYTF.

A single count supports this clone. The CDR3 reads CASSLGAQETQYF. The CDR3, as DNA: TGTGCCAGCAGCTTAGGGGCACAAGAGACCCAGTACTTC. The chain links TRBV11-1 to TRBJ2-5, with D unresolved. The CDR3 runs to 13 residues. Germline CDR1 SGHAT, CDR2 FQDESV (reference sequence). V lost 1 base and J lost 2, with 5 bases in between.

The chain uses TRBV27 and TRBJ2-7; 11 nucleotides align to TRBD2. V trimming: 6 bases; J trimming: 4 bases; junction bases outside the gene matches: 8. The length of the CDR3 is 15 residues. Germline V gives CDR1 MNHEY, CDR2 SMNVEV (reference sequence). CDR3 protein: CASRSTSGSLYEQYF. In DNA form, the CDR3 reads TGTGCCAGCAGGAGTACTAGCGGGAGTTTGTACGAGCAGTACTTC.

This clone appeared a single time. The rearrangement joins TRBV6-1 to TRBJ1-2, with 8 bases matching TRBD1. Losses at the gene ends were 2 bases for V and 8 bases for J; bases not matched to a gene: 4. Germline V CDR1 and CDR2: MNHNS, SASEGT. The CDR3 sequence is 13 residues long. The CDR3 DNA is TGTGCCAGCAGTGAATCGTCAGGGGGCGGCTACACCTTC. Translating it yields CASSESSGGGYTF.